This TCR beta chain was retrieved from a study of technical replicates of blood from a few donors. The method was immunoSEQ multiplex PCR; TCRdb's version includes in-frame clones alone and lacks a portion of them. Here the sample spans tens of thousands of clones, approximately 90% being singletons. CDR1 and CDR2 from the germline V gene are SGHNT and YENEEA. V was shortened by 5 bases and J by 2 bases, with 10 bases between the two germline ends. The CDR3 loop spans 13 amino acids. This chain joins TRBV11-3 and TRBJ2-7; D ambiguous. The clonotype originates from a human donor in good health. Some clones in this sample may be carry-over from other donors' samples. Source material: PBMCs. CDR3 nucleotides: TGTGCCAGCAGCCCTAGGAGAACCTACGAGCAGTACTTC. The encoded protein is CASSPRRTYEQYF.